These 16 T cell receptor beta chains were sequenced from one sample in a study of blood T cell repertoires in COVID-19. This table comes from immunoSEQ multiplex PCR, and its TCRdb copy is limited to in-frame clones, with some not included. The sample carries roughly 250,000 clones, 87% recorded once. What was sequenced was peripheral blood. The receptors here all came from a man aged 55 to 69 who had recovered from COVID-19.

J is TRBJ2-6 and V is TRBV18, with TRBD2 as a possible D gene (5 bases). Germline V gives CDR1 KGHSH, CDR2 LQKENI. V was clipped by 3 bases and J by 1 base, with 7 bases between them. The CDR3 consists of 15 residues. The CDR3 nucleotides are TGTGCCAGCTCACCGCGAGGGTCTGGGGCCAACGTCCTGACTTTC. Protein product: CASSPRGSGANVLTF.

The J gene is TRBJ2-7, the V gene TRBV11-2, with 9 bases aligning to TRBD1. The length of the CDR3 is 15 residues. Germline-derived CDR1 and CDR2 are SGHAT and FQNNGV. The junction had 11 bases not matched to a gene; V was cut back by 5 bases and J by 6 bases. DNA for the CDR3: TGTGCCAGCAGCCAGATCCAGGACAGGGGCCGCGAGCAGTACTTC. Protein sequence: CASSQIQDRGREQYF.

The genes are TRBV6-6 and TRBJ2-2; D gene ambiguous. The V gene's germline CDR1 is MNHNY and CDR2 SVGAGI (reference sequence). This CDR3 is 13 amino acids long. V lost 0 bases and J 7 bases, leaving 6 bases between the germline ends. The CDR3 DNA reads TGTGCCAGCAGTTACTCTCCCAGCGGGGAGCTGTTTTTT. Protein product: CASSYSPSGELFF.

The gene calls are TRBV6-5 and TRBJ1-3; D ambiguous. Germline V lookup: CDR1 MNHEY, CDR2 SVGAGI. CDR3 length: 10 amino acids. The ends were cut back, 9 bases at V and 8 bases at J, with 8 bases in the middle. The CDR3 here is CASWEYTIYF. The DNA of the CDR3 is TGTGCCAGTTGGGAGTACACCATATATTTT.

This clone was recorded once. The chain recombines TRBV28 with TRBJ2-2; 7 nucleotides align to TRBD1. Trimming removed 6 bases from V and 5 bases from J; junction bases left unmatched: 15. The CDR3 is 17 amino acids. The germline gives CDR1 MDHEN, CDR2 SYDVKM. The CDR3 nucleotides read TGTGCCAGCAGCCGAATGGATCCGGGACAGAAAACCGGGGAGCTGTTTTTT. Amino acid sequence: CASSRMDPGQKTGELFF.

The CDR3 here is CASSVPRTGGITGELFF. CDR3 nucleotide sequence: TGTGCCAGCAGCGTACCAAGGACAGGGGGAATAACCGGGGAGCTGTTTTTT. This chain joins TRBV9 and TRBJ2-2, with TRBD1 matching over 10 bases. This CDR3 contains 17 residues. The junction had 8 bases not matched to a gene; V was cut back by 1 base and J by 5 bases. The V gene's germline CDR1 is SGDLS and CDR2 YYNGEE. Full variable domain (remainder filled in from reference TRBV9 and TRBJ2-2): DSGVTQTPKHLITATGQRVTLRCSPRSGDLSVYWYQQSLDQGLQFLIQYYNGEERAKGNILERFSAQQFPDLHSELNLSSLELGDSALYFCASSVPRTGGITGELFFGEGSRLTVL.

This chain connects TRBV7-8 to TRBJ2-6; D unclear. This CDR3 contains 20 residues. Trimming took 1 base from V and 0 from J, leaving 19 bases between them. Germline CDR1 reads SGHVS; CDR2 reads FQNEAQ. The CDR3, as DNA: TGTGCCAGCAGCTTAGTCCCTAATCGAACTCTAAGCTCTGGGGCCAACGTCCTGACTTTC. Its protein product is CASSLVPNRTLSSGANVLTF.

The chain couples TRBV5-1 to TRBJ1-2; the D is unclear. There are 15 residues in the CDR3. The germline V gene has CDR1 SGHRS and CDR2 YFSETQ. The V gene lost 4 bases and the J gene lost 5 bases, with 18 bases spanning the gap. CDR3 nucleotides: TGCGCCAGCAGCCCGGAAGGCAGCGCCGCTTATGGCTACACCTTC. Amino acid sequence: CASSPEGSAAYGYTF.

The CDR3 here is CASSPQDSPLHF. Written as DNA, the CDR3 is TGTGCCAGCAGCCCTCAGGATTCACCCCTCCACTTT. The rearrangement links TRBV9 to TRBJ1-6, with D hard to call. The CDR3 contains 12 residues. V lost 4 bases and J lost 8, with 7 bases in between. CDR1 SGDLS and CDR2 YYNGEE come from the germline V gene.

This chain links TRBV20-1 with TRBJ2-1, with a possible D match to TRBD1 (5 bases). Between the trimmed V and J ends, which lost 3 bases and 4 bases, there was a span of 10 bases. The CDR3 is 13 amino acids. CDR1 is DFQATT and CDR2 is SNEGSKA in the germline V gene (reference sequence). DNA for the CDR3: TGCAGTGCTAGTTCACAGGTGTACAATGAGCAGTTCTTC. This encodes CSASSQVYNEQFF.

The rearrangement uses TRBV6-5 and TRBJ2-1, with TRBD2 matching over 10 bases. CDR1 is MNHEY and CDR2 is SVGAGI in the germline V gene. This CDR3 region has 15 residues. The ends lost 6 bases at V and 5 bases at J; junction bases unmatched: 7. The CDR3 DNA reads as TGTGCCAGCAGCTACGCTAGCGGGGGAGACAATGAGCAGTTCTTC. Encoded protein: CASSYASGGDNEQFF.

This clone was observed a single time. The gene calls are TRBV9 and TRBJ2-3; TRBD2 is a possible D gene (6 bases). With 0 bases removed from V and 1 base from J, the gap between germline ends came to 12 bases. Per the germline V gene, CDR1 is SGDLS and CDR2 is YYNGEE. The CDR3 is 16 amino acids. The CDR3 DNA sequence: TGTGCCAGCAGCGTAGATGTCGGCGGGGGCACAGATACGCAGTATTTT. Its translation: CASSVDVGGGTDTQYF.

The CDR3 reads CASRPPEQGNSPLHF. In nucleotides, the CDR3 is TGTGCCAGCCGACCCCCAGAGCAGGGGAATTCACCCCTCCACTTT. The gene calls are TRBV6-5 and TRBJ1-6, with D tentatively TRBD1 (6 bases). The CDR3 loop spans 15 amino acids. V gave up 8 bases and J gave up 7 bases, with 18 bases separating them. The germline CDR1 and CDR2 sequences are MNHEY and SVGAGI.

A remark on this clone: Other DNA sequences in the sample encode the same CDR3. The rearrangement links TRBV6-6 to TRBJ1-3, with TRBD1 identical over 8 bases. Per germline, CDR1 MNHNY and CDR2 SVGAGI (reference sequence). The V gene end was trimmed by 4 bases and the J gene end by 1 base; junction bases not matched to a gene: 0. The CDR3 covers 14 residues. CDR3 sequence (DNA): TGTGCCAGCAGTTGGGACAGGTCTGGAAACACCATATATTTT. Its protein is CASSWDRSGNTIYF.

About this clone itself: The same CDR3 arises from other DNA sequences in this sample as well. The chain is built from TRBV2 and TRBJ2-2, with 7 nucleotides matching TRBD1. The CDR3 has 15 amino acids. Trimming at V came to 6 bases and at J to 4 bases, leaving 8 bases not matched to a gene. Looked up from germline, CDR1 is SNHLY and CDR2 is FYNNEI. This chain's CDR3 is CASSSTGVPTGELFF. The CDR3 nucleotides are TGTGCCAGCAGCTCCACAGGGGTGCCCACCGGGGAGCTGTTTTTT.

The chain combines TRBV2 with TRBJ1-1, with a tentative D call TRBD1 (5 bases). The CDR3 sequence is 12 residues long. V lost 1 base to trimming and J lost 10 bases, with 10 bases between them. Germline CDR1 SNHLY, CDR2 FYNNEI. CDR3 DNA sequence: TGTGCCAGCAGTGAAGGAAGGGGCTCAGCTTTCTTT. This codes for CASSEGRGSAFF. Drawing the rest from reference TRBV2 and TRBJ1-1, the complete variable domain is EPEVTQTPSHQVTQMGQEVILRCVPISNHLYFYWYRQILGQKVEFLVSFYNNEISEKSEIFDDQFSVERPDGSNFTLKIRSTKLEDSAMYFCASSEGRGSAFFGQGTRLTVV.